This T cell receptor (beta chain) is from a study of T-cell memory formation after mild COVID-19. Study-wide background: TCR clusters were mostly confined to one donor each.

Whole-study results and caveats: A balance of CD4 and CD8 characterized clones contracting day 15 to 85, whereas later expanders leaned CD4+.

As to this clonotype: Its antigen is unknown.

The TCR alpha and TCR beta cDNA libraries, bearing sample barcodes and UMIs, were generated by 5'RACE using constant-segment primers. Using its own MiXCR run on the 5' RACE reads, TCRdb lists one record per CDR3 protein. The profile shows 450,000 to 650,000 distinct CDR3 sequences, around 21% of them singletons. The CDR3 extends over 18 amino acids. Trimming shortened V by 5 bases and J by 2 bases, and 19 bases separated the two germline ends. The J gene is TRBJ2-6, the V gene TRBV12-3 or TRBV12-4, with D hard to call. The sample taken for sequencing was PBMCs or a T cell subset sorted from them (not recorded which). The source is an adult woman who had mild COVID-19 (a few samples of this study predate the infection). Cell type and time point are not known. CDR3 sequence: CASSGRASISTGANVLTF. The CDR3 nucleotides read TGTGCCAGCAGTGGCCGGGCCAGTATTAGTACTGGGGCCAACGTCCTGACTTTC.